These T cell receptor beta chains were read from a single sample in a study of T cell responses to AZD1222 COVID-19 vaccine. The method was immunoSEQ multiplex PCR; TCRdb's version includes in-frame clones alone and lacks a portion of them. The table has 200,000 or so clones, 80% to 90% seen once. The material was peripheral blood, obtained on day 0 of MenACWY control vaccination. Receptors were obtained from an adult in good health. Each CDR3 is given with its conserved first and last residue. The D gene is left open where the match is weak. The size of a clone is reported for some rows only, either as once, few or many, or as a class for expanded clones.

>TRBD1|TRBV10-3|TRBJ2-7|-
CAIQDREEYEQYF
TGTGCCATCCAGGACAGGGAGGAATACGAGCAGTACTTC
>-|TRBV30|TRBJ1-3|few
CAWSVGAGTGNTIYF
TGTGCCTGGAGTGTAGGGGCAGGCACTGGAAACACCATATATTTT
>-|TRBV29-1|TRBJ2-5|-
CSVGQRFKGETQYF
TGCAGCGTCGGACAGAGATTCAAGGGAGAGACCCAGTACTTC
>TRBD1|TRBV5-6|TRBJ1-6|-
CASSWGQGSSPLHF
TGTGCCAGCAGCTGGGGACAGGGGTCTTCACCCCTCCACTTT
>-|TRBV21-1|TRBJ2-7|-
CASTETVSYEQYF
TGTGCCAGCACTGAGACGGTATCCTACGAGCAGTACTTC
>-|TRBV28|TRBJ2-7|-
CASSLVLSSYEQYF
TGTGCCAGCAGTTTGGTTCTGAGCTCCTACGAGCAGTACTTC
>TRBD2|TRBV25-1|TRBJ2-5|-
CASSVDGGGLETQYF
TGTGCCAGCAGTGTCGACGGGGGGGGATTGGAGACCCAGTACTTC
>-|TRBV28|TRBJ1-4|-
CASSLQGRTNEKLFF
TGTGCCAGCAGTTTACAGGGGCGGACTAATGAAAAACTGTTTTTT
>-|TRBV6-5|TRBJ2-1|-
CATSRASSYNEQFF
TGTGCCACTTCCAGGGCCAGCTCCTACAATGAGCAGTTCTTC
>TRBD1|TRBV4-1|TRBJ2-1|-
CASSQDGTGMIGPTYNEQFF
TGCGCCAGCAGCCAAGACGGGACAGGCATGATAGGACCCACCTACAATGAGCAGTTCTTC
>-|TRBV28|TRBJ1-2|-
CASSSGQRNYGYTF
TGTGCCAGCAGTTCGGGACAAAGAAACTATGGCTACACCTTC
>TRBD1|TRBV5-6|TRBJ1-2|-
CASSLVGDRERYGYTF
TGTGCCAGCAGCTTGGTAGGGGACAGGGAGAGGTATGGCTACACCTTC
>TRBD1|TRBV19|TRBJ2-1|few
CASSARDRNEQFF
TGTGCCAGTAGTGCCCGGGACAGAAATGAGCAGTTCTTC